One sample yielded the 14 T cell receptor beta chains listed below, sequenced in a study of blood T cell repertoires in COVID-19. Sequencing was performed with immunoSEQ multiplex PCR; in TCRdb, only in-frame clones are kept and a portion is missing. Of 200,000 to 250,000 clones listed, 80% to 90% are singletons. The sample consisted of peripheral blood. Receptors were obtained from a woman older than 75 with COVID-19, enrolled during active disease.

V is TRBV9 and J is TRBJ2-3; 9 nucleotides line up with TRBD2. The V segment lost 4 bases and the J segment 4 bases; nucleotides outside the gene matches: 10. The germline V gene has CDR1 SGDLS and CDR2 YYNGEE. The CDR3 covers 16 residues. The CDR3 DNA is TGTGCCAGCAGCTTCGTAGCGGGAGCGGGGGCAGATACGCAGTATTTT. Protein product: CASSFVAGAGADTQYF.

Comments on this clone: One end of the junction fails to match germline, which may point to a read error. This chain links TRBV5-1 with TRBJ2-3; the match to TRBD2 covers 9 bases. CDR1 and CDR2 from the germline V gene are SGHRS and YFSETQ. The CDR3 contains 14 residues. The DNA of the CDR3 is TGCGCCAGCAGCGTGGGCAGGACTAGCGAAAACCCGCGATTT. Its protein is CASSVGRTSENPRF.

The count of this clone is one. The genes are TRBV7-2 and TRBJ1-3; maybe TRBD1 (6 bases). V lost 5 bases, J lost 0 bases, and 11 bases lay in between. Germline loops: CDR1 SGHTA, CDR2 FQGNSA. CDR3 length equals 15 residues. This chain's CDR3 is CASSRDMNSGNTIYF. The CDR3 DNA follows: TGTGCCAGCAGCAGGGACATGAACTCTGGAAACACCATATATTTT.

The gene calls are TRBV30 and TRBJ1-1, with no clear D. The V and J ends lost 0 bases and 8 bases respectively, with 13 bases between them. CDR1 is GTSNPN, CDR2 SVGIG, per germline (reference sequence). CDR3 size: 13 residues. The CDR3 region has the DNA TGTGCCTGGAGTGTATTGAGGAACCTGGAAGCTTTCTTT. It yields the protein CAWSVLRNLEAFF.

The V call is TRBV6-1, the J call TRBJ2-1, with 7 bases identical to TRBD2. The germline V gene has CDR1 MNHNS and CDR2 SASEGT. This CDR3 has 14 amino acids. V was clipped by 5 bases and J by 4 bases; unmatched bases: 5. This chain's CDR3 is CASSYRAGYNEQFF. Written as DNA, the CDR3 is TGTGCCAGCAGTTATAGAGCGGGGTACAATGAGCAGTTCTTC.

The rearrangement uses TRBV7-8 and TRBJ2-7, with D tentatively TRBD2 (6 bases). Germline V gene sequence: CDR1 SGHVS, CDR2 FQNEAQ. The length of the CDR3 is 14 residues. With 5 bases removed from V and 1 base from J, the gap between germline ends came to 12 bases. Here the CDR3 reads CASSNSGSSYEQYF. Written as DNA, the CDR3 is TGTGCCAGCAGCAACAGCGGGTCGTCCTACGAGCAGTACTTC.

This chain links TRBV21-1 with TRBJ1-2; the table's D gene call, TRBD1, was not cross checked with the DNA. TRBV21-1 corresponds to a pseudogene. The CDR3 spans 17 residues. CDR3 protein: CANHPTVSGGLDYGYTF. The CDR3 bases are TGTGCCAACCACCCGACCGTCTCAGGGGGCTTGGACTATGGCTACACCTTC.

This clone turned up a few times. The chain uses TRBV14 and TRBJ1-2; 8 bases fit TRBD1. CDR1 is SGHDN and CDR2 is FVKESK in the germline V gene. Trimming at V came to 5 bases and at J to 3 bases, leaving 8 bases not matched to a gene. CDR3 size: 15 residues. In nucleotides, the CDR3 is TGTGCCAGCAGCTACTCCGGACAGGGCTACTATGGCTACACCTTC. Residues: CASSYSGQGYYGYTF.

The chain couples TRBV4-1 to TRBJ2-3, with 10 bases fitting TRBD2. Germline V CDR1 and CDR2: MGHRA, YSYEKL. The junction had 8 bases not matched to a gene; V was cut back by 0 bases and J by 8 bases. The CDR3 length is 16 residues. In DNA form, the CDR3 reads TGCGCCAGCAGCCAAGAGGTCCTAGCGGGAGTTGGTACGCAGTATTTT. Its protein product is CASSQEVLAGVGTQYF.

CDR3 loop: CASTQGTNTGELFF. The CDR3 coding sequence is TGTGCCAGTACTCAGGGGACGAACACCGGGGAGCTGTTTTTT. The chain carries TRBV19 and TRBJ2-2; tentatively, D is TRBD1 (6 bases). The CDR3 runs 14 residues. V was clipped by 7 bases and J by 0 bases, with 9 bases between them. From germline, CDR1 is LNHDA and CDR2 SQIVND (reference sequence).

The V call is TRBV4-1, the J call TRBJ2-5; D might be TRBD2 (5 bases). This CDR3 spans 14 amino acids. The germline V gene has CDR1 MGHRA and CDR2 YSYEKL. Trimming cost V 8 bases and J 2 bases, with 15 bases left between them. CDR3 nucleotide sequence: TGCGCCAGCCGGGGTTTATCGCCTCAAGAGACCCAGTACTTC. This gives the protein CASRGLSPQETQYF.

The rearrangement uses TRBV7-9 and TRBJ1-1; 9 nucleotides align to TRBD1. This CDR3 is 16 amino acids long. J gave up 11 bases and V 5 bases, and 18 bases lay outside the gene matches. Germline loops: CDR1 SEHNR, CDR2 FQNEAQ (reference sequence). The CDR3 nucleotides are TGTGCCAGCAGCCCGCCCGACAGGGGGGTTAATCGTGAGGCTTTCTTT. This translates into CASSPPDRGVNREAFF. Variable domain in full (rest from reference TRBV7-9 and TRBJ1-1): DTGVSQNPRHKITKRGQNVTFRCDPISEHNRLYWYRQTLGQGPEFLTYFQNEAQLEKSRLLSDRFSAERPKGSFSTLEIQRTEQGDSAMYLCASSPPDRGVNREAFFGQGTRLTVV.

The V call is TRBV3-1 (or the pseudogene TRBV3-2), the J call TRBJ1-6; 10 bases map to TRBD1. The CDR3 is 15 residues long. Germline V gene sequence: CDR1 LGHDT, CDR2 YNNKEL (reference sequence). The J segment lost 7 bases and the V segment lost 6 bases, leaving 6 bases of the junction unmatched. CDR3 sequence (DNA): TGTGCCAGCAGAGCGTTGGGACAGGGGAATTCACCCCTCCACTTT. Residues: CASRALGQGNSPLHF.

Concerning this clone itself: One junction end disagrees with the germline gene, perhaps due to a read error. The V and J genes are TRBV7-7 and TRBJ2-7; 7 nucleotides agree with TRBD1. There are 15 residues in the CDR3. Per the germline V gene, CDR1 is SSHAT and CDR2 is FNYEAQ (reference sequence). DNA of the CDR3: TGTGCTAGCAGCTCGGGAAGGGGGCCGACCTACGAGCAGTACTTC. It translates to CASSSGRGPTYEQYF.